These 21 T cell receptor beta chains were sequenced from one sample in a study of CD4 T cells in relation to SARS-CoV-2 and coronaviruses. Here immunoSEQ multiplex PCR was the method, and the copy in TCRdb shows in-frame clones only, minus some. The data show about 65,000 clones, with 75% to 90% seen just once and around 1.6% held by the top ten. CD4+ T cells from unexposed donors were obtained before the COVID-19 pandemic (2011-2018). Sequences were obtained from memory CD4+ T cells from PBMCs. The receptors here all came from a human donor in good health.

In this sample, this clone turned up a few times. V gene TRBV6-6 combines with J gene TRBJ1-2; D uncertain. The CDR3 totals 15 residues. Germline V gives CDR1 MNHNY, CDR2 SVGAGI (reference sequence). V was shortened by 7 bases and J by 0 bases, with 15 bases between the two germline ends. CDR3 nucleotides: TGTGCCAGCAATGGAGGGTACGTCCCTAACTATGGCTACACCTTC. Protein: CASNGGYVPNYGYTF.

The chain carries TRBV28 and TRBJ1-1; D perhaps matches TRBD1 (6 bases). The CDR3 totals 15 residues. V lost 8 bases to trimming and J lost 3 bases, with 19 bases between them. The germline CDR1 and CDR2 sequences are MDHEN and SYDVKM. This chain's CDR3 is CASGKLGQGHTEAFF. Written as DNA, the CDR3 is TGTGCCAGCGGCAAGCTGGGGCAGGGGCACACTGAAGCTTTCTTT.

The CDR3 DNA follows: TGCGCCAGCAGCTTGGCCGGATCTGACAGGGGGTCCCCCCTCCACTTT. Amino acid sequence: CASSLAGSDRGSPLHF. V gene TRBV5-1 combines with J gene TRBJ1-6, with 9 bases that match TRBD1. The CDR3 extends over 16 amino acids. V gave up 0 bases and J gave up 13 bases; unmatched junction bases: 11. Per the germline V gene, CDR1 is SGHRS and CDR2 is YFSETQ.

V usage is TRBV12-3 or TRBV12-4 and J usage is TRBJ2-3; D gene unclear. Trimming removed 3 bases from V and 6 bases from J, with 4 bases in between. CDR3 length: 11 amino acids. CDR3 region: CASSLGDTQYF. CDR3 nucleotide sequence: TGTGCCAGCAGTTTGGGGGATACGCAGTATTTT.

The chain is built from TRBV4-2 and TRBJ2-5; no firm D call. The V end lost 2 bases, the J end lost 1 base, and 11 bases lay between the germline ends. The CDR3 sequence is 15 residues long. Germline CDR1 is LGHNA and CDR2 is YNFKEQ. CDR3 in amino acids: CASSQRGRTQETQYF. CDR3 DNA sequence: TGTGCCAGCAGCCAAAGAGGCAGGACCCAAGAGACCCAGTACTTC.

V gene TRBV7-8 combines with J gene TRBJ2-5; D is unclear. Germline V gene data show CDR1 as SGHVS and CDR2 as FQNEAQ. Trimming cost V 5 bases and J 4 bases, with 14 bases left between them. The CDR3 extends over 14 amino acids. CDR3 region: CASSTMVSTETQYF. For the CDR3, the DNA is TGTGCCAGCAGCACTATGGTTAGCACAGAGACCCAGTACTTC.

CDR3 sequence: CAWSAMRQAANTGELFF. CDR3 sequence (DNA): TGTGCCTGGAGTGCCATGAGACAGGCCGCGAACACCGGGGAGCTGTTTTTT. This rearrangement joins TRBV30 to TRBJ2-2, with TRBD1 as a possible D gene (6 bases). The V end was cut by 1 base, the J end by 0 bases, with 15 bases between. The CDR3 is 17 amino acids. Germline CDR1 is GTSNPN and CDR2 is SVGIG (reference sequence).

The CDR3 loop is CASSPGHPVGTNVLTF. The CDR3 bases are TGTGCCAGCTCACCGGGGCATCCCGTCGGGACCAACGTCCTGACTTTC. This chain connects TRBV18 to TRBJ2-6; the D call may be TRBD1 or TRBD2 (5 bases each). V lost 3 bases to trimming and J lost 8 bases, with 17 bases between them. This CDR3 spans 16 amino acids. Germline V gene data show CDR1 as KGHSH and CDR2 as LQKENI.

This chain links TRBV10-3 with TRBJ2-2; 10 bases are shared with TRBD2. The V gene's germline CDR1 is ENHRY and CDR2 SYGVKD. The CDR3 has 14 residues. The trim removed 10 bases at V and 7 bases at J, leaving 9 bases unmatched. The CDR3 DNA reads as TGTGCCACCAGGACTAGCGGTTCGGACGGGGAGCTGTTTTTT. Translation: CATRTSGSDGELFF.

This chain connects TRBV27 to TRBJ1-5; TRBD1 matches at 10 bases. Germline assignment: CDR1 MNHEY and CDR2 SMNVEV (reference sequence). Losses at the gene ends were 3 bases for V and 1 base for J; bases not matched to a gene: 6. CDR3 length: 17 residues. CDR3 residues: CASSLRTGGGSNQPQHF. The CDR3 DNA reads TGTGCCAGCAGTTTGCGGACAGGGGGGGGAAGCAATCAGCCCCAGCATTTT.

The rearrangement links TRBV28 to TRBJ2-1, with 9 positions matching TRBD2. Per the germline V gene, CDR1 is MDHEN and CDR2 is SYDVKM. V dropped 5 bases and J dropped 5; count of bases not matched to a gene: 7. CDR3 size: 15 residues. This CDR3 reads CASSQASGDHNEQFF. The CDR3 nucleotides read TGTGCCAGCAGTCAGGCTAGCGGGGACCACAATGAGCAGTTCTTC.

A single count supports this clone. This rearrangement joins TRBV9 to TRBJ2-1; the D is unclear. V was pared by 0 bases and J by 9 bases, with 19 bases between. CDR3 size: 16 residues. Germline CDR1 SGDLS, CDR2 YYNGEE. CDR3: CASSVVGRAVFGEQFF. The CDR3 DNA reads TGTGCCAGCAGCGTAGTGGGTAGGGCAGTCTTCGGTGAGCAGTTCTTC.

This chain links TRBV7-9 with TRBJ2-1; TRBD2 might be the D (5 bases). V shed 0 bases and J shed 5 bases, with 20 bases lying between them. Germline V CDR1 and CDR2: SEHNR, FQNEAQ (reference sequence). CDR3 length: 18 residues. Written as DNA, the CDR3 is TGTGCCAGCAGCTTAGCGGTCAGGTGGGAGAAGTCCGACAATGAGCAGTTCTTC. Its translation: CASSLAVRWEKSDNEQFF. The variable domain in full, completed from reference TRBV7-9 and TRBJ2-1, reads DTGVSQNPRHKITKRGQNVTFRCDPISEHNRLYWYRQTLGQGPEFLTYFQNEAQLEKSRLLSDRFSAERPKGSFSTLEIQRTEQGDSAMYLCASSLAVRWEKSDNEQFFGPGTRLTVL.

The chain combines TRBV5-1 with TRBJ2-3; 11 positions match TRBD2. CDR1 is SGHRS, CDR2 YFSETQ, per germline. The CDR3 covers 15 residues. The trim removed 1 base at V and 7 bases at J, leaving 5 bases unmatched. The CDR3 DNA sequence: TGCGCCAGCAGCTTGTCACTAGCGGGGGTGAATACGCAGTATTTT. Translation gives CASSLSLAGVNTQYF.

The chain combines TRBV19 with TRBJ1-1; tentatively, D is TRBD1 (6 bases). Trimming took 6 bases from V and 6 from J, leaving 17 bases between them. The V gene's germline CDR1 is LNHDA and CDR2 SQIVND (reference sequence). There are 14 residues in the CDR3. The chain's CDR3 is CASSRTEMWSEAFF. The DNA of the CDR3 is TGTGCCAGTAGCCGGACAGAAATGTGGTCTGAAGCTTTCTTT.

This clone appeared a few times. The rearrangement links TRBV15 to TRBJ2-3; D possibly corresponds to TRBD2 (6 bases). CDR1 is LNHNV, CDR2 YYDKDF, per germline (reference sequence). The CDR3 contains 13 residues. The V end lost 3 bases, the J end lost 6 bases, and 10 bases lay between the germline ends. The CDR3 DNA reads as TGTGCCACCAGCAGGCCTACTAGCGATACGCAGTATTTT. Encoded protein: CATSRPTSDTQYF.

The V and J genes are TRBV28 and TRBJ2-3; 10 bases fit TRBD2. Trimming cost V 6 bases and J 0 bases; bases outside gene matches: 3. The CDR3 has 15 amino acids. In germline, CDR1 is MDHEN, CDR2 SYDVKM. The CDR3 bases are TGTGCCAGCAGAGGTAGCGGGGGGAGCACAGATACGCAGTATTTT. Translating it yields CASRGSGGSTDTQYF.

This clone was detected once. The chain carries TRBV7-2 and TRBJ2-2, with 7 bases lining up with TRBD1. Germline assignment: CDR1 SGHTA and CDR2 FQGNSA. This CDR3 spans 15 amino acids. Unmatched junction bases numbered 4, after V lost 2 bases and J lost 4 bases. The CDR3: CASSLWGQTTGELFF. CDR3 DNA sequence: TGTGCCAGCAGCTTATGGGGACAGACCACCGGGGAGCTGTTTTTT.

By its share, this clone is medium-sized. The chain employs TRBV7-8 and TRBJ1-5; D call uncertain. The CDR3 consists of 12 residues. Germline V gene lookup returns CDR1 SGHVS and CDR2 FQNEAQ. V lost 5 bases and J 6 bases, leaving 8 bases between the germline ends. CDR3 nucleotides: TGTGCCAGCAGCCTAACCACTCAGCCCCAGCATTTT. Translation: CASSLTTQPQHF.

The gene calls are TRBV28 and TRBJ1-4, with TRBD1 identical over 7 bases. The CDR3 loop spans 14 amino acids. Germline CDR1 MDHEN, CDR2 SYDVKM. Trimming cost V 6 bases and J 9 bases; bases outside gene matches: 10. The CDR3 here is CASSRGQRMKKLFF. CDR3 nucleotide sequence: TGTGCCAGCAGCCGGGGACAGAGAATGAAAAAACTGTTTTTT.

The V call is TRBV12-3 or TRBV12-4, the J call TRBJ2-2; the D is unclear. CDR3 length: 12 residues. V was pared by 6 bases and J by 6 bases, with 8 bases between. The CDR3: CASSRESGELFF. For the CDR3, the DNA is TGTGCCAGCAGCCGAGAGTCCGGGGAGCTGTTTTTT.